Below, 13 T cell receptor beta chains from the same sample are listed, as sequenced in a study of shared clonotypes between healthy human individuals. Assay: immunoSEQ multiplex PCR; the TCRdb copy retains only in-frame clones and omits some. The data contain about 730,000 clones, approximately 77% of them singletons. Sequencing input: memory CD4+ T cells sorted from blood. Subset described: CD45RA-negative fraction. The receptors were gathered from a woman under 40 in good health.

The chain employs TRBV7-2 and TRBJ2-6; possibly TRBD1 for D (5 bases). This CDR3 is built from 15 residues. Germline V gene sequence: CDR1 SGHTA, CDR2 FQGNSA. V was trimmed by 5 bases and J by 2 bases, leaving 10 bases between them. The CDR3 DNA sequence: TGTGCCAGCAGCCCACCCAGGGCTGGGGCCAACGTCCTGACTTTC. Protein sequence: CASSPPRAGANVLTF.

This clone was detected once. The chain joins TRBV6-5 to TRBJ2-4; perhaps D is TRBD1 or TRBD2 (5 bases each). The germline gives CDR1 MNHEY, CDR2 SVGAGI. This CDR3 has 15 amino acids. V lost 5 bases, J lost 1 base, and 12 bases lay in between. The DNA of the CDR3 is TGTGCCAGCAGTGGGGGTTTATTGGCCAAAAACATTCAGTACTTC. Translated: CASSGGLLAKNIQYF.

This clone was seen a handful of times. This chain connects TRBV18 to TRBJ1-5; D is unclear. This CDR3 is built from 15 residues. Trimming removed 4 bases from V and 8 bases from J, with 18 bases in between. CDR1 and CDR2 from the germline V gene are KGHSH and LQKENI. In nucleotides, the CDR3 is TGTGCCAGCTCACGGGCAGAGGTGACCGGGGAGCCCCAGCATTTT. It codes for CASSRAEVTGEPQHF.

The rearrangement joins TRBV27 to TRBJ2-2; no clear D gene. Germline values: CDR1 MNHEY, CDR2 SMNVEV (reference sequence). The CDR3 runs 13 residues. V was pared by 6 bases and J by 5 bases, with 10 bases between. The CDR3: CASRSLLTGELFF. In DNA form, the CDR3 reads TGTGCCAGCAGGTCTCTTTTAACCGGGGAGCTGTTTTTT.

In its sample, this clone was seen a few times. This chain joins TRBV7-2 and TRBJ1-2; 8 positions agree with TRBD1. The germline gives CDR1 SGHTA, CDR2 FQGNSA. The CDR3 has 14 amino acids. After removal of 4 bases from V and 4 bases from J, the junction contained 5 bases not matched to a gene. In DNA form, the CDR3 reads TGTGCCAGCAGCTCCTCGGGACAGGTCTATGGCTACACCTTC. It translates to CASSSSGQVYGYTF.

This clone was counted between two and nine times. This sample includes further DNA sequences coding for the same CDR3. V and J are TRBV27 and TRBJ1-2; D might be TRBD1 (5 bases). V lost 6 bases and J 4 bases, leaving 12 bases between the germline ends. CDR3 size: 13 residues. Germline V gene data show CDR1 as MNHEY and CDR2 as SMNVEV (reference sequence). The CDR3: CASSSQGSYGYTF. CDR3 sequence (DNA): TGTGCCAGCAGCTCCCAGGGTAGCTATGGCTACACCTTC.

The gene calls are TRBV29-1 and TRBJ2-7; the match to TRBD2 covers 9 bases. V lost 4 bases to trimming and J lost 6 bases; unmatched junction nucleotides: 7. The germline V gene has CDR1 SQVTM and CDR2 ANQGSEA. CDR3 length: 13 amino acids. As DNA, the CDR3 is TGCAGCGTTGTCCCAAGCGGGAGGCCCGAGCAGTACTTC. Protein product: CSVVPSGRPEQYF.

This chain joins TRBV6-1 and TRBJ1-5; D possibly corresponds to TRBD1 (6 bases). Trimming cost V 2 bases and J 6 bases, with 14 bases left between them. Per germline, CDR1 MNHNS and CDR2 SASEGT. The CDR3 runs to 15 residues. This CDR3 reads CASSERGGGGQPQHF. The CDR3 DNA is TGTGCCAGCAGTGAACGCGGGGGCGGGGGTCAGCCCCAGCATTTT.

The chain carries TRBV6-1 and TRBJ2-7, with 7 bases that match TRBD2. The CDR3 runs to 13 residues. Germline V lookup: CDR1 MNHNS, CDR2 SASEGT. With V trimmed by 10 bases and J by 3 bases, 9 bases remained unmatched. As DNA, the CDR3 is TGTGCCACGACGACTAGCTCCAACTACGAGCAGTACTTC. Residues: CATTTSSNYEQYF.

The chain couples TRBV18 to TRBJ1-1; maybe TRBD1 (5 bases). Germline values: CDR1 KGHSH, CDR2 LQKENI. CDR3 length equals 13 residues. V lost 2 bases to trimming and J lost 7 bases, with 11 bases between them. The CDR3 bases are TGTGCCAGCTCACCAACAGGAGAGGGTGAAGCTTTCTTT. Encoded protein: CASSPTGEGEAFF.

The CDR3 is CASSLAGGRGGGNYGYTF. Here the CDR3 DNA reads TGCGCCAGCAGCTTGGCGGGGGGGCGAGGCGGGGGCAACTATGGCTACACCTTC. J is TRBJ1-2 and V is TRBV5-1; TRBD1 might be the D (6 bases). Trimming shortened V by 0 bases and J by 2 bases, and 20 bases separated the two germline ends. The CDR3 consists of 18 residues. Germline CDR1 SGHRS, CDR2 YFSETQ.

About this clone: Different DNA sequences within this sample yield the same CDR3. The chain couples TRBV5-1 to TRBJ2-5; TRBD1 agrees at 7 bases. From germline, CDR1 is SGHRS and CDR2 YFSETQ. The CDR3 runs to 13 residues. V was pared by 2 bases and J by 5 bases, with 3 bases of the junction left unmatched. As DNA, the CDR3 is TGCGCCAGCAGCTTTGGACAGGTGGAGACCCAGTACTTC. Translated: CASSFGQVETQYF.

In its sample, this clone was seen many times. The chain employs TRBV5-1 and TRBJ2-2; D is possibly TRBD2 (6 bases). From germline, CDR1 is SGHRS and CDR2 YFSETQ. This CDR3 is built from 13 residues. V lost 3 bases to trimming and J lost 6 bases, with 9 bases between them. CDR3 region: CASSSGLSGELFF. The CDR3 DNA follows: TGCGCCAGCAGCTCGGGACTTTCCGGGGAGCTGTTTTTT.